The clone carrying this TCR beta chain was observed a few times. Its antigen remains unknown. The sample comes from a study of beta chain features in type 1 diabetes. As for the study in general: Age, gender and cell yields were similar between patients and healthy donors. Sorted cells from all samples, numbering some 99,000,000, were examined. Study-wide points: The similarity of naive, central memory and Treg TCRB repertoires appeared greater among patients than among healthy donors. For Type 1 diabetes patients, all four CD4+ subsets carried TCRB CDR3s that were moderately but significantly shorter. Researchers caution that PCR might favor shorter templates, equally among patients and controls.

The CDR3 extends over 15 amino acids. Germline CDR1 is SGDLS and CDR2 is YYNGEE. V dropped 3 bases and J dropped 6; count of bases not matched to a gene: 7. Investigators reverse transcribed all isolated RNA, so they sequenced expressed TCRB transcripts. Produced via immunoSEQ multiplex PCR; TCRdb's table is partial and in-frame only. Of some 350,000 clones in the sample, about 13% were seen once. The chain uses TRBV9 and TRBJ1-5; TRBD1 aligns across 9 bases. The sequencing sample was made of naive CD4+ T cells from blood. The sequence was obtained from a woman between 18 and 30 years old with type 1 diabetes. The CDR3 is CASSEGTGRGQPQHF. The CDR3 DNA reads as TGTGCCAGCAGCGAGGGGACAGGGAGGGGTCAGCCCCAGCATTTT.